A single sample gave rise to the 29 T cell receptor beta chains below, sequenced in a study of PD-L1 blockade in urothelial cancer. Sequencing used immunoSEQ multiplex PCR; TCRdb keeps in-frame clones, though not all of them. The table includes 50,000 to 65,000 clones, about 86% detected once. Described time point: pretreatment peripheral blood. The input for sequencing was PBMCs, taken around atezolizumab (anti-PD-L1) treatment. These TCRs come from a man aged 65 to 79 with urothelial cancer.

The CDR3 loop is CASSSTSPAEGTQYF. CDR3 DNA sequence: TGTGCCAGCAGTTCGACTAGCCCCGCGGAAGGTACGCAGTATTTT. The chain recombines TRBV27 with TRBJ2-3; TRBD2 agrees at 7 bases. There are 15 residues in the CDR3. Trimming removed 4 bases from V and 8 bases from J; junction bases left unmatched: 12. In germline, CDR1 is MNHEY, CDR2 SMNVEV (reference sequence).

In this sample, this clone turned up a few times. The V call is TRBV5-1, the J call TRBJ2-7; TRBD1 matches 8 bases. The germline V gene encodes CDR1 SGHRS and CDR2 YFSETQ. The CDR3 runs to 14 residues. V dropped 5 bases and J dropped 1; count of bases not matched to a gene: 5. The CDR3 reads CASSWTGISYEQYF. CDR3 nucleotide sequence: TGCGCCAGCAGTTGGACAGGGATATCCTACGAGCAGTACTTC.

CDR3 DNA sequence: TGTGCCAGCAGTAGGGGGGGGGCGCCAGAGACCCAGTACTTC. It encodes CASSRGGAPETQYF. This chain joins TRBV6-1 and TRBJ2-5, with a tentative D call TRBD2 (7 bases). Germline lookup yields CDR1 MNHNS and CDR2 SASEGT. The CDR3 is made up of 14 amino acids. V was shortened by 5 bases and J by 4 bases, with 14 bases between the two germline ends.

This chain links TRBV7-2 with TRBJ1-1, with D hard to call. Trimming stripped 1 base from V and 1 base from J, with 4 bases between. The CDR3 is 13 residues long. Germline CDR1 reads SGHTA; CDR2 reads FQGNSA. CDR3 sequence: CASSLGENTEAFF. The CDR3 DNA reads as TGTGCCAGCAGCTTAGGAGAGAACACTGAAGCTTTCTTT.

The chain uses TRBV11-1 and TRBJ2-1, with a weak D call TRBD2 (5 bases). Germline CDR1 SGHAT, CDR2 FQDESV (reference sequence). The CDR3 consists of 19 residues. V was shortened by 5 bases and J by 0 bases, with 23 bases between the two germline ends. CDR3 in DNA: TGTGCCAGCAGCCCACCACTCCACCTAGCAGAAAGCTCCTACAATGAGCAGTTCTTC. This codes for CASSPPLHLAESSYNEQFF.

V usage is TRBV28 and J usage is TRBJ2-7; 7 bases fit TRBD2. Trimming cost V 8 bases and J 2 bases; bases outside gene matches: 0. This CDR3 comprises 11 residues. Germline V gene sequence: CDR1 MDHEN, CDR2 SYDVKM. CDR3 residues: CASGGAYEQYF. Here the CDR3 DNA reads TGTGCCAGCGGGGGGGCCTACGAGCAGTACTTC.

This clone came up many times. The chain carries TRBV6-5 and TRBJ1-1, with D possibly being TRBD1 (5 bases). This CDR3 is 12 amino acids long. Per the germline V gene, CDR1 is MNHEY and CDR2 is SVGAGI. Trimming stripped 0 bases from V and 7 bases from J, with 6 bases between. The CDR3 DNA reads TGTGCCAGCAGTTACTCGGGGGGTGAAGCTTTCTTT. It specifies CASSYSGGEAFF.

The gene calls are TRBV6-6 and TRBJ2-1, with D possibly being TRBD2 (6 bases). The germline V gene has CDR1 MNHNY and CDR2 SVGAGI (reference sequence). Trimming left V 8 bases short and J 2 bases short, with 13 bases between. This CDR3 is 14 amino acids long. In DNA, the CDR3 is TGTGCCAGCCTCCGGGGACTCACCTACAATGAGCAGTTCTTC. Its translation is CASLRGLTYNEQFF.

The V call is TRBV28, the J call TRBJ2-7, with D maybe TRBD2 (5 bases). V was trimmed by 5 bases and J by 4 bases, leaving 27 bases between them. Germline V CDR1 and CDR2: MDHEN, SYDVKM. CDR3 length equals 18 residues. CDR3 region: CASSPRGQASESWYEQYF. The CDR3 DNA sequence: TGTGCCAGCAGTCCCCGCGGGCAGGCTTCCGAATCGTGGTACGAGCAGTACTTC.

The chain uses TRBV18 and TRBJ2-5, with 13 bases fitting TRBD2. Trimming at V came to 3 bases and at J to 1 base, leaving 5 bases not matched to a gene. CDR3 size: 17 residues. Germline lookup yields CDR1 KGHSH and CDR2 LQKENI. In DNA form, the CDR3 reads TGTGCCAGCTCACCGGGGACTAGCGGGAACCTCCAAGAGACCCAGTACTTC. Residues: CASSPGTSGNLQETQYF. Variable domain in full (rest from reference TRBV18 and TRBJ2-5): NAGVMQNPRHLVRRRGQEARLRCSPMKGHSHVYWYRQLPEEGLKFMVYLQKENIIDESGMPKERFSAEFPKEGPSILRIQQVVRGDSAAYFCASSPGTSGNLQETQYFGPGTRLLVL.

The chain is built from TRBV18 and TRBJ2-7; D is uncertain. The length of the CDR3 is 14 residues. V was trimmed by 3 bases and J by 1 base, leaving 10 bases between them. Looked up from germline, CDR1 is KGHSH and CDR2 is LQKENI. The CDR3 here is CASSPATQSYEQYF. The CDR3 DNA reads as TGTGCCAGCTCACCTGCGACACAGTCCTACGAGCAGTACTTC.

The chain combines TRBV5-4 with TRBJ2-1, with D uncertain. Germline V CDR1 and CDR2: SGHNT, YYREEE (reference sequence). Trimming stripped 0 bases from V and 8 bases from J, with 9 bases between. CDR3 length: 13 residues. This chain's CDR3 is CASSLAGSDEQFF. CDR3 DNA sequence: TGTGCCAGCAGCTTGGCCGGTAGTGATGAGCAGTTCTTC. Looking up the rest from reference TRBV5-4 and TRBJ2-1 gives the full variable domain: ETGVTQSPTHLIKTRGQQVTLRCSSQSGHNTVSWYQQALGQGPQFIFQYYREEENGRGNFPPRFSGLQFPNYSSELNVNALELDDSALYLCASSLAGSDEQFFGPGTRLTVL.

The chain uses TRBV28 and TRBJ1-3; tentative D call: TRBD1 (5 bases). Germline CDR1 and CDR2: MDHEN and SYDVKM. CDR3 length: 17 residues. Between the trimmed V and J ends, which lost 1 base and 0 bases, there was a span of 13 bases. The chain's CDR3 is CASSLFPGISSGNTIYF. As DNA, the CDR3 is TGTGCCAGCAGTTTATTTCCAGGGATAAGCTCTGGAAACACCATATATTTT. Full variable domain (rest looked up from reference TRBV28 and TRBJ1-3): DVKVTQSSRYLVKRTGEKVFLECVQDMDHENMFWYRQDPGLGLRLIYFSYDVKMKEKGDIPEGYSVSREKKERFSLILESASTNQTSMYLCASSLFPGISSGNTIYFGEGSWLTVV.

The rearrangement joins TRBV28 to TRBJ1-5, with a possible D match to TRBD1 (5 bases). Between the trimmed V and J ends, which lost 6 bases and 0 bases, there was a span of 6 bases. The V gene's germline CDR1 is MDHEN and CDR2 SYDVKM. The CDR3 consists of 13 residues. Written as DNA, the CDR3 is TGTGCCAGCAGGACAGATAGCAATCAGCCCCAGCATTTT. Its protein product is CASRTDSNQPQHF.

The chain has TRBV9 and TRBJ2-7, with TRBD2 matching over 7 bases. The CDR3 totals 13 residues. Per germline, CDR1 SGDLS and CDR2 YYNGEE. V was pared by 0 bases and J by 9 bases, with 6 bases of the junction left unmatched. The CDR3 spells CASSVGGSGWQYF. The CDR3 DNA sequence: TGTGCCAGCAGCGTAGGCGGTAGCGGGTGGCAGTACTTC.

Remarks on this clone: One junction end disagrees with the germline gene, perhaps due to a read error. V gene TRBV5-1 combines with J gene TRBJ2-1, with D perhaps matching TRBD2 (7 bases). The CDR3 spans 16 residues. Germline V gives CDR1 SGHRS, CDR2 YFSETQ. CDR3 in amino acids: CASNLGGGRTYNEQFF. CDR3 nucleotide sequence: TGCGCCAGCAACTTGGGGGGCGGGAGAACCTACAATGAGCAGTTCTTC.

The chain joins TRBV19 to TRBJ2-1; no clear D gene. V was clipped by 0 bases and J by 12 bases, with 6 bases between them. CDR1 and CDR2 from the germline V gene are LNHDA and SQIVND (reference sequence). The CDR3 contains 11 residues. DNA of the CDR3: TGTGCCAGTAGTATAGATATATTGCAGTTCTTC. Protein: CASSIDILQFF.

This clone has just one count. The J gene is TRBJ2-3, the V gene TRBV11-2; D is perhaps TRBD1 (6 bases). Germline V CDR1 and CDR2: SGHAT, FQNNGV. This CDR3 is built from 14 residues. V was trimmed by 1 base and J by 5 bases, leaving 10 bases between them. In nucleotides, the CDR3 is TGTGCCAGCAGCTTAGTGGGGGCCGGAGATACGCAGTATTTT. It is translated as CASSLVGAGDTQYF. The full variable domain, with the rest looked up from reference TRBV11-2 and TRBJ2-3, is EAGVAQSPRYKIIEKRQSVAFWCNPISGHATLYWYQQILGQGPKLLIQFQNNGVVDDSQLPKDRFSAERLKGVDSTLKIQPAKLEDSAVYLCASSLVGAGDTQYFGPGTRLTVL.

CDR3: CASSSFRDAGSYEQYF. In nucleotides, the CDR3 is TGTGCCAGCAGCTCGTTCCGGGACGCGGGATCCTACGAGCAGTACTTC. This chain connects TRBV11-2 to TRBJ2-7; a possible D gene is TRBD2 (6 bases). CDR3 size: 16 residues. V lost 4 bases to trimming and J lost 1 base, with 17 bases between them. Germline lookup yields CDR1 SGHAT and CDR2 FQNNGV.

CDR3 nucleotides: TGTGCCAGCAGCCTTCGGGGGTACGAGCAGTACTTC. This translates into CASSLRGYEQYF. The chain combines TRBV28 with TRBJ2-7; possibly TRBD2 for D (6 bases). Trimming pared 6 bases from V and 4 bases from J, leaving 10 bases between. From germline, CDR1 is MDHEN and CDR2 SYDVKM. CDR3 length: 12 amino acids.

This clone was seen a single time. The rearrangement uses TRBV5-1 and TRBJ1-4; TRBD1 matches 9 bases. CDR1 and CDR2 from the germline V gene are SGHRS and YFSETQ. Losses at the gene ends were 3 bases for V and 7 bases for J; bases not matched to a gene: 4. The length of the CDR3 is 14 residues. The DNA for the CDR3 is TGCGCCAGCAGCTCGGGACAGGGCGGTGAAAAACTGTTTTTT. Protein product: CASSSGQGGEKLFF.

The J gene is TRBJ2-3, the V gene TRBV15; D is perhaps TRBD2 (5 bases). V was clipped by 0 bases and J by 9 bases, with 10 bases between them. The CDR3 spans 13 residues. Germline V gene sequence: CDR1 LNHNV, CDR2 YYDKDF (reference sequence). CDR3 nucleotides: TGTGCCACCAGCAGAGATTTGGAGGAAACGCAGTATTTT. Protein product: CATSRDLEETQYF.

The chain recombines TRBV5-1 with TRBJ2-3; no firm D call. This CDR3 has 15 amino acids. Germline CDR1 reads SGHRS; CDR2 reads YFSETQ. Trimming removed 2 bases at V and 6 bases at J, with 16 bases between. CDR3 region: CASSFTGYEMDTQYF. The CDR3 DNA follows: TGCGCCAGCAGCTTCACTGGTTATGAGATGGATACGCAGTATTTT.

This clone was counted a few times. V usage is TRBV11-1 and J usage is TRBJ1-5; 7 positions agree with TRBD1. Germline V CDR1 and CDR2: SGHAT, FQDESV (reference sequence). This CDR3 has 14 amino acids. Trimming removed 5 bases from V and 4 bases from J; junction bases left unmatched: 5. The CDR3 reads CASSQDRTNQPQHF. Written as DNA, the CDR3 is TGTGCCAGCAGCCAGGACAGGACTAATCAGCCCCAGCATTTT.

This clone was detected a few times. This chain links TRBV4-1 with TRBJ2-1, with D maybe TRBD2 (5 bases). This CDR3 has 19 amino acids. Germline V gene data show CDR1 as MGHRA and CDR2 as YSYEKL. The V end lost 1 base, the J end lost 1 base, and 20 bases lay between the germline ends. The CDR3, as DNA: TGCGCCAGCAGCCAAGTTCCCCTAGCTCCCTCTGGTTCCTACAATGAGCAGTTCTTC. It encodes CASSQVPLAPSGSYNEQFF.

The V gene is TRBV5-1, the J gene TRBJ2-5; possibly TRBD1 for D (5 bases). V lost 0 bases to trimming and J lost 7 bases, with 13 bases between them. CDR3 length: 14 residues. Germline CDR1 and CDR2: SGHRS and YFSETQ. The CDR3 is CASSLDSSRGTQYF. The CDR3 bases are TGCGCCAGCAGCTTGGACAGCTCAAGGGGGACCCAGTACTTC.

The CDR3 sequence: CASSVEGSAEAFF. CDR3 DNA sequence: TGTGCCAGCAGTGTGGAGGGGTCAGCTGAAGCTTTCTTT. This sequence joins TRBV2 and TRBJ1-1; possible D gene TRBD1, 5 bases. This CDR3 is 13 amino acids long. Per the germline V gene, CDR1 is SNHLY and CDR2 is FYNNEI. V shed 4 bases and J shed 6 bases, with 12 bases lying between them.

J is TRBJ2-4 and V is TRBV6-1; TRBD2 matches at 13 bases. The CDR3 runs 14 residues. Trimming took 6 bases from V and 8 from J; bases not matched to a gene: 4. Germline-derived CDR1 and CDR2 are MNHNS and SASEGT. The CDR3 loop is CASSTSGRGHIQYF. The CDR3 region has the DNA TGTGCCAGCAGCACTAGCGGGAGGGGGCACATTCAGTACTTC.

The sample holds one count of this clone. The gene calls are TRBV5-6 and TRBJ2-7, with D possibly being TRBD1 (6 bases). The CDR3 length is 15 residues. Germline V lookup: CDR1 SGHDT, CDR2 YYEEEE. V lost 4 bases to trimming and J lost 2 bases, with 16 bases between them. The CDR3 DNA reads as TGTGCCAGCAGCGACCCGACAGGAGCAACCTACGAGCAGTACTTC. Encoded protein: CASSDPTGATYEQYF.